Each of the 18 T cell receptor beta chains below was sequenced from the same sample in a study of T cells in Graves' hyperthyroidism and ophthalmopathy. Amplification yielded TCR beta CDR3 regions, with RNA transcripts as the source. TCR CDR3 regions were first amplified by RT-PCR with HTBI primers. TCRdb independently ran MiXCR on the multiplex PCR reads; one entry per CDR3 protein. The data contain around 490,000 distinct CDR3 sequences, about 20% of them singletons. The sequenced material came from blood. These receptors all stem from a man aged 35-49 years with Graves' ophthalmopathy.

This clonotype appeared many times. The V gene is TRBV12-3 or TRBV12-4, the J gene TRBJ2-2, with 8 bases matching TRBD2. V lost 4 bases to trimming and J lost 0 bases; unmatched junction nucleotides: 7. The CDR3 has 17 residues. The CDR3 region is CASSYASGPPNTGELFF. Written as DNA, the CDR3 is TGTGCCAGCAGTTACGCTAGCGGGCCACCGAACACCGGGGAGCTGTTTTTT.

This clonotype showed up many times. V usage is TRBV11-3 and J usage is TRBJ2-1, with 8 bases aligning to TRBD2. The CDR3 contains 15 residues. In germline, CDR1 is SGHNT, CDR2 YENEEA. The V gene end was trimmed by 2 bases and the J gene end by 4 bases; junction bases not matched to a gene: 4. Here the CDR3 DNA reads TGTGCCAGCAGCTTAAACGGGGGGGGATACAATGAGCAGTTCTTC. Amino acid sequence: CASSLNGGGYNEQFF.

This clonotype was detected many times. The chain is built from TRBV2 and TRBJ2-7, with 11 positions matching TRBD2. V lost 5 bases and J lost 3; bases outside the gene matches: 12. The CDR3 is made up of 17 amino acids. The germline V gene has CDR1 SNHLY and CDR2 FYNNEI. The CDR3 reads CASSYIEGLADGYEQYF. The CDR3 DNA follows: TGTGCCAGCAGTTATATCGAGGGACTAGCGGATGGCTACGAGCAGTACTTC.

This clonotype was recorded many times. The J gene is TRBJ1-4, the V gene TRBV7-8; a possible D gene is TRBD1 (6 bases). CDR3 length: 14 amino acids. Trimming took off 5 bases at V and 7 bases at J, with 14 bases between the two ends. Germline V gene data show CDR1 as SGHVS and CDR2 as FQNEAQ. The CDR3 coding sequence is TGTGCCAGCAGCCTCGGGACAAAGGGTGAAAAACTGTTTTTT. Amino acids: CASSLGTKGEKLFF.

The gene calls are TRBV4-1 and TRBJ2-7, with a possible D match to TRBD1 (6 bases). The CDR3 spans 14 residues. The germline V and J ends were trimmed by 0 bases and 3 bases, with 9 bases remaining between them. Germline V lookup: CDR1 MGHRA, CDR2 YSYEKL. The CDR3 DNA reads TGCGCCAGCAGCCAAGAGGGGGCGAGCTACGAGCAGTACTTC. Protein sequence: CASSQEGASYEQYF.

There are many counts of this clonotype. The rearrangement joins TRBV12-3 or TRBV12-4 to TRBJ2-1, with 7 nucleotides matching TRBD2. There are 16 residues in the CDR3. V lost 1 base to trimming and J lost 5 bases; unmatched junction nucleotides: 8. CDR3 loop: CASSLGEGLADNEQFF. CDR3 in DNA: TGTGCCAGCAGTTTAGGTGAAGGGCTAGCGGACAATGAGCAGTTCTTC.

The chain is built from TRBV7-9 and TRBJ2-3; 10 bases are a match to TRBD2. The V segment lost 4 bases and the J segment 5 bases; nucleotides outside the gene matches: 18. The CDR3 runs to 19 residues. Germline loops: CDR1 SEHNR, CDR2 FQNEAQ (reference sequence). In DNA, the CDR3 is TGTGCCAGCAGCTCCCCCCTAGCGGGAGATCTTAATGTAGGAGATACGCAGTATTTT. Encoded protein: CASSSPLAGDLNVGDTQYF.

In the case of this clonotype: Germline and junction disagree at one end, which may indicate a read error. Written as DNA, the CDR3 is TGTGCCAGCAGCCTAGCGGGAGCAATCACAGATACGCAGTATTTT. This translates into CASSLAGAITDTQYF. The rearrangement joins TRBV7-2 to TRBJ2-3; 10 nucleotides line up with TRBD2. Germline-derived CDR1 and CDR2 are SGHTA and FQGNSA. The CDR3 is 15 amino acids.

This clonotype was seen a few times. This chain uses TRBV7-9 with TRBJ2-5; no firm D call. Trimming removed 3 bases at V and 0 bases at J, with 11 bases between. Looked up from germline, CDR1 is SEHNR and CDR2 is FQNEAQ (reference sequence). The CDR3 is 15 residues long. The CDR3 here is CASSLVMADQETQYF. Written as DNA, the CDR3 is TGTGCCAGCAGCTTGGTTATGGCCGACCAAGAGACCCAGTACTTC. Full variable domain (rest looked up from reference TRBV7-9 and TRBJ2-5): DTGVSQNPRHKITKRGQNVTFRCDPISEHNRLYWYRQTLGQGPEFLTYFQNEAQLEKSRLLSDRFSAERPKGSFSTLEIQRTEQGDSAMYLCASSLVMADQETQYFGPGTRLLVL.

Many counts were recorded for this clonotype. The chain uses TRBV20-1 and TRBJ2-1, with D possibly matching TRBD2 (6 bases). The CDR3 has 13 residues. Between the trimmed V and J ends, which lost 3 bases and 8 bases, there was a span of 14 bases. Germline CDR1 is DFQATT and CDR2 is SNEGSKA (reference sequence). CDR3 sequence: CSASRLVGDEQFF. In DNA form, the CDR3 reads TGCAGTGCTAGTCGACTAGTTGGCGATGAGCAGTTCTTC.

This clonotype was counted only a few times. This chain joins TRBV5-1 and TRBJ1-1; 8 nucleotides line up with TRBD1. The J segment lost 5 bases and the V segment lost 4 bases, leaving 10 bases of the junction unmatched. The CDR3 loop spans 15 amino acids. Germline values: CDR1 SGHRS, CDR2 YFSETQ. Here the CDR3 DNA reads TGCGCCAGCAGCCCCCTGGACAGGGATGGGACTGAAGCTTTCTTT. Translating it yields CASSPLDRDGTEAFF.

This clonotype was seen repeatedly, ten times or more. This chain joins TRBV7-2 and TRBJ2-1; D could derive from TRBD1 or TRBD2 (5 bases each). The CDR3 is made up of 13 amino acids. CDR1 SGHTA and CDR2 FQGNSA come from the germline V gene. V lost 5 bases to trimming and J lost 8 bases, with 13 bases between them. The CDR3 protein is CASSKGPVDEQFF. The CDR3 nucleotides are TGTGCCAGCAGCAAGGGACCAGTAGATGAGCAGTTCTTC.

This clonotype was seen many times. V is TRBV7-2 and J is TRBJ1-2; the D is unclear. Looked up from germline, CDR1 is SGHTA and CDR2 is FQGNSA. CDR3 length equals 14 residues. V lost 5 bases and J 0 bases, leaving 10 bases between the germline ends. The CDR3 DNA sequence: TGTGCCAGCAGCCAAGGACCTTCTAACTATGGCTACACCTTC. It yields the protein CASSQGPSNYGYTF.

This clonotype appeared many times. CDR3 region: CASSYPRTFQPQHF. Written as DNA, the CDR3 is TGTGCCAGCAGTTATCCCCGGACCTTTCAGCCCCAGCATTTT. The J gene is TRBJ1-5, the V gene TRBV28; unclear D gene. V gave up 4 bases and J gave up 6 bases, with 13 bases separating them. The V gene's germline CDR1 is MDHEN and CDR2 SYDVKM. The CDR3 is 14 amino acids.

This clonotype has ten or more counts. The V and J genes are TRBV2 and TRBJ2-3; the match to TRBD1 covers 7 bases. This CDR3 has 14 amino acids. Germline V lookup: CDR1 SNHLY, CDR2 FYNNEI. V lost 6 bases to trimming and J lost 1 base; unmatched junction nucleotides: 4. The CDR3, as DNA: TGTGCCAGCAGGACCGGACAGGGCACAGATACGCAGTATTTT. Its protein product is CASRTGQGTDTQYF.

The table lists this clonotype with a count of one. A much larger clonotype is one base distant, so this may be a read error. The rearrangement uses TRBV30 and TRBJ1-1; 7 nucleotides align to TRBD1. V lost 0 bases, J lost 1 base, and 8 bases stayed unmatched. The CDR3 totals 16 residues. In germline, CDR1 is GTSNPN, CDR2 SVGIG (reference sequence). CDR3 DNA sequence: TGTGCCTGGAGTGTACGCCCGGGGACAGCGAACACTGAAGCTTTCTTT. Protein: CAWSVRPGTANTEAFF.

A few counts support this clonotype. The gene calls are TRBV29-1 and TRBJ2-7, with TRBD1 as a possible D gene (5 bases). Germline V CDR1 and CDR2: SQVTM, ANQGSEA. Deletions cut 1 base from V and 1 base from J, with 14 bases between. The CDR3 is made up of 15 amino acids. Here the CDR3 DNA reads TGCAGCGTTGAAGTTGGACACCTGGCTTCCTACGAGCAGTACTTC. Translated, it gives CSVEVGHLASYEQYF.

This clonotype has ten or more counts. The rearrangement joins TRBV2 to TRBJ1-1; D not resolved. This CDR3 region has 14 residues. Germline CDR1 is SNHLY and CDR2 is FYNNEI. The ends were cut back, 3 bases at V and 2 bases at J, with 10 bases in the middle. Here the CDR3 reads CASSENSRNTEAFF. In nucleotides, the CDR3 is TGTGCCAGCAGTGAGAACAGTAGAAACACTGAAGCTTTCTTT. Together with reference TRBV2 and TRBJ1-1, the CDR3 gives the full variable domain: EPEVTQTPSHQVTQMGQEVILRCVPISNHLYFYWYRQILGQKVEFLVSFYNNEISEKSEIFDDQFSVERPDGSNFTLKIRSTKLEDSAMYFCASSENSRNTEAFFGQGTRLTVV.